The rows below give T cell receptor beta chains drawn from one sample of a study of blood T cell repertoires in COVID-19. Measured with immunoSEQ multiplex PCR; TCRdb has only the in-frame clones, and not every one. In the table there are under 100,000 clones, around four fifths of which are singletons. The specimen was peripheral blood. The receptors derive from a man aged 45 to 65 with acute or convalescent COVID-19. The CDR3 runs from the conserved cysteine through the conserved F or W.

cdr3_aa | v_call
CASSFTGGSIYGYTF | TRBV6-2/TRBV6-3
CASSYRMINSYEQYF | TRBV27
CASSLIPWTSGAGGVTQYF | TRBV14
CASSLAGTSSYNEQFF | TRBV5-6
CASSESRGIQYF | TRBV2
CASSLTIAGRETQYF | TRBV7-2
CASTTDRGNTIYF | TRBV19
CASSLVSDIGTTFF | TRBV7-9
CASSLGRTGGRTGELFF | TRBV13
CASSLTALAGLQETQYF | TRBV9
CASSIETGYQPQHF | TRBV19
CASKSDRAYEQYF | TRBV12-3/TRBV12-4
CASSFVVGALGQETQYF | TRBV28
CASHGSLGQGGAEQFF | TRBV28
CASSLRLAGSDNEQFF | TRBV6-2/TRBV6-3
CASSRAGTGVYEQYF | TRBV7-9
CASSREGLGSYEQYF | TRBV5-4
CASGFYRVGNQPQHF | TRBV12-5
CASSLDRVGLTNYGYTF | TRBV18
CASSPGQSGNTIYF | TRBV9
CASSLQGRVAKNIQYF | TRBV28
CASSPRPRDYEQYF | TRBV27
CASSEPSSAGTEAFF | TRBV6-1
CASSQFEETQYF | TRBV14